The T cell receptor beta chain under discussion was sequenced for a study of beta chain features in type 1 diabetes. Regarding the study as a whole: Small HLA sub-analyses could not settle whether HLA shapes TCRB rearrangement. For patients and controls alike, PCR might favor shorter templates to the same degree. Individuals with type 1 diabetes displayed fewer insertions and more deletions at VDJ junctions. Within each of all four CD4+ subsets, Type 1 diabetes patients had TCRB CDR3s that were moderately but significantly shorter.

In regard to this clone: Its antigen is not identified.

The investigators reverse transcribed all of the isolated RNA, so they sequenced expressed TCRB transcripts. Some clones are missing from TCRdb's copy, which holds only in-frame ones; the method was immunoSEQ multiplex PCR. The sample consists of 250,000 to 350,000 clones, more than 13% of them appearing once. The ends were cut back, 0 bases at V and 4 bases at J, with 7 bases in the middle. The CDR3 runs to 14 residues. Germline-derived CDR1 and CDR2 are LGHNA and YSLEER. The clonotype was recovered from a man aged 25-40 years with type 1 diabetes. Material for sequencing was naive CD4+ T cells from blood. V is TRBV4-3 and J is TRBJ1-3; no clear D gene. The CDR3: CASSQEQRGNTIYF. DNA for the CDR3: TGCGCCAGCAGCCAAGAACAAAGAGGAAACACCATATATTTT.